Listed below are T cell receptor beta chains from one sample, sequenced in a study of CD8 T cells in Susac syndrome. TCRdb used MiXCR to reprocess the immunoSEQ multiplex PCR reads, holding one entry per CDR3 protein. The repertoire holds around 230,000 distinct CDR3 sequences, with 95% as singletons. Sequences were obtained from CD4+ T cells from PBMCs. Every receptor here comes from a human donor with multiple sclerosis. CDR3s include the opening cysteine and the closing phenylalanine or tryptophan. A D gene is named only where the DNA matches it firmly. Expanded clones get a size class; other rows say once, few or many, or leave the size out.

d_call	v_call	j_call	clone_size	cdr3_aa	cdr3_nt
-	TRBV30	TRBJ1-5	-	CAWNGGTSNQPQHF	TGTGCCTGGAACGGGGGGACGAGCAATCAGCCCCAGCATTTT
-	TRBV20-1	TRBJ1-4	-	CSARMTQNEKLFF	TGCAGTGCTAGAATGACACAGAATGAAAAACTGTTTTTT
-	TRBV7-3	TRBJ2-3	-	CASSLEPGSWDTQYF	TGTGCCAGCAGCTTAGAGCCAGGGTCATGGGATACGCAGTATTTT
-	TRBV29-1	TRBJ1-2	-	CSAATAHYGYTF	TGCAGCGCAGCGACAGCACACTATGGCTACACCTTC
-	TRBV12-3/TRBV12-4	TRBJ2-2	-	CASGPSRDTGELFF	TGTGCCAGCGGCCCTTCGCGGGACACCGGGGAGCTGTTTTTT
-	TRBV29-1	TRBJ1-3	-	CSVAGSGNTIYF	TGCAGCGTTGCAGGGTCTGGAAACACCATATATTTT
-	TRBV19	TRBJ2-1	-	CASSVDSWGNEQFF	TGTGCCAGTAGTGTCGACAGTTGGGGCAATGAGCAGTTCTTC
-	TRBV29-1	TRBJ1-1	-	CSVEKTANEAFF	TGCAGCGTTGAAAAAACGGCAAATGAAGCTTTCTTT
TRBD1	TRBV20-1	TRBJ2-1	-	CSGTGDEQFF	TGCAGTGGGACAGGGGATGAGCAGTTCTTC
-	TRBV15	TRBJ2-7	-	CATSRDLWVEEQYF	TGTGCCACCAGCAGAGATTTGTGGGTGGAAGAGCAGTACTTC
-	TRBV5-6	TRBJ1-4	-	CASSLWGSSYEKLFF	TGTGCCAGCAGCTTGTGGGGGTCTTCATACGAAAAACTGTTTTTT
-	TRBV29-1	TRBJ1-2	-	CSARNSHHTF	TGCAGCGCACGCAACTCACACCACACCTTC
-	TRBV12-3/TRBV12-4	TRBJ2-3	-	CASSSPSGTITDTQYF	TGTGCCAGCAGTTCCCCTTCGGGAACCATCACAGATACGCAGTATTTT
-	TRBV7-2	TRBJ2-7	-	CASSLGLGPRDEQYF	TGTGCCAGCAGCTTAGGGCTAGGGCCTCGGGACGAGCAGTACTTC
-	TRBV29-1	TRBJ2-3	-	CSVGLTDTQYF	TGCAGCGTCGGACTCACAGATACGCAGTATTTT
TRBD1	TRBV5-1	TRBJ2-6	-	CASSLRTGAGGANVLTF	TGCGCCAGCAGCTTGAGGACAGGGGCAGGTGGGGCCAACGTCCTGACTTTC
TRBD1	TRBV25-1	TRBJ2-5	once	CASSEIQGATLQETQYF	TGTGCCAGCAGTGAGATACAGGGGGCCACACTCCAAGAGACCCAGTACTTC
-	TRBV19	TRBJ2-1	-	CASSRDQDSEQFF	TGTGCCAGTAGTCGTGACCAGGACAGTGAGCAGTTCTTC
TRBD1	TRBV24-1	TRBJ1-1	-	CATSDQMTGSGAFF	TGTGCCACCAGTGACCAGATGACAGGGTCTGGAGCTTTCTTT
TRBD1	TRBV29-1	TRBJ2-3	-	CSVGNRGTDTQYF	TGCAGCGTCGGAAACAGGGGGACAGATACGCAGTATTTT
TRBD2	TRBV6-2/TRBV6-3	TRBJ2-7	-	CASTFGLVAEQYF	TGTGCCAGCACCTTTGGACTAGTAGCCGAGCAGTACTTC
-	TRBV29-1	TRBJ2-7	-	CSGGERTSEQYF	TGCAGCGGGGGAGAACGTACGTCCGAGCAGTACTTC
TRBD2	TRBV29-1	TRBJ2-1	-	CSVGVGTTIYNEQFF	TGCAGCGTGGGGGTGGGGACTACGATCTACAATGAGCAGTTCTTC
TRBD1	TRBV15	TRBJ1-1	-	CATSRDRTGLTEAFF	TGTGCCACCAGCAGAGACCGGACAGGTCTCACTGAAGCTTTCTTT
-	TRBV29-1	TRBJ2-2	-	CSATGTGAGELFF	TGCAGCGCTACAGGGACGGGGGCCGGGGAGCTGTTTTTT
-	TRBV3-1	TRBJ1-6	-	CASSQGVGALHF	TGTGCCAGCAGCCAAGGCGTTGGGGCCCTCCACTTT
TRBD2	TRBV20-1	TRBJ2-5	-	CSARGPTSGGRKETQYF	TGCAGTGCTAGAGGCCCCACTAGCGGGGGCCGCAAAGAGACCCAGTACTTC
-	TRBV9	TRBJ2-7	-	CASSADGTTYEQYF	TGTGCCAGCAGCGCTGACGGGACAACCTACGAGCAGTACTTC
-	TRBV6-6	TRBJ1-2	-	CASTRATLGYGYTF	TGTGCCAGCACCCGGGCCACGCTTGGCTATGGCTACACCTTC
-	TRBV25-1	TRBJ1-1	-	CASSEYWQTNTEAFF	TGTGCCAGCAGTGAATATTGGCAGACGAACACTGAAGCTTTCTTT
-	TRBV23-1	TRBJ2-7	-	CASSPPNRDYEQYF	TGCGCCAGCAGTCCCCCGAACAGGGATTACGAGCAGTACTTC
-	TRBV12-3/TRBV12-4	TRBJ1-2	few	CASSPRGDYGYTF	TGTGCCAGCAGTCCTCGGGGGGACTATGGCTACACCTTC
-	TRBV7-6	TRBJ2-6	once	CASRLGGANVLTF	TGTGCCAGCAGACTGGGGGGGGCCAACGTCCTGACTTTC
-	TRBV2	TRBJ2-3	-	CAEGLNQEDTQYF	TGTGCCGAAGGACTTAACCAGGAAGATACGCAGTATTTT
TRBD1	TRBV30	TRBJ1-2	-	CAWKRDSSNYGYTF	TGTGCCTGGAAAAGGGACAGTTCTAACTATGGCTACACCTTC
-	TRBV29-1	TRBJ1-5	-	CSVVGVTGQPQHF	TGCAGCGTTGTGGGCGTGACGGGGCAGCCCCAGCATTTT
-	TRBV6-1	TRBJ1-1	-	CASSPGDKNTEAFF	TGTGCCAGCAGTCCAGGCGACAAGAACACTGAAGCTTTCTTT
TRBD1	TRBV29-1	TRBJ2-7	-	CSVLLTGTGSYEQYF	TGCAGCGTACTCCTTACCGGGACAGGTTCCTACGAGCAGTACTTC
TRBD2	TRBV29-1	TRBJ2-5	-	CSVEGVAGAQETQYF	TGCAGCGTTGAAGGGGTAGCGGGGGCCCAAGAGACCCAGTACTTC
TRBD1	TRBV3-1	TRBJ1-2	-	CASSRGTGGGYGYTF	TGTGCCAGCAGCCGGGGGACAGGGGGAGGCTATGGCTACACCTTC
-	TRBV3-1	TRBJ2-2	-	CASSLSDTNTGELFF	TGTGCCAGCAGCCTATCGGACACCAACACCGGGGAGCTGTTTTTT
-	TRBV5-6	TRBJ1-2	-	CASRNDGDYGYTF	TGTGCCAGCAGGAATGACGGGGACTATGGCTACACCTTC
TRBD2	TRBV30	TRBJ2-3	once	CAWRPGLAGSDTQYF	TGTGCCTGGAGACCGGGACTAGCGGGGTCGGATACGCAGTATTTT
TRBD2	TRBV7-2	TRBJ2-5	-	CASSLGSGGETQYF	TGTGCCAGCAGCTTAGGTAGCGGGGGTGAGACCCAGTACTTC
TRBD1	TRBV3-1	TRBJ1-1	-	CASSGVGQLNTEAFF	TGTGCCAGCAGCGGAGTGGGACAGTTGAACACTGAAGCTTTCTTT
-	TRBV5-1	TRBJ2-1	-	CASSVSGSTYNEQFF	TGCGCCAGCAGCGTGAGCGGGTCTACCTACAATGAGCAGTTCTTC
-	TRBV14	TRBJ2-7	-	CASSQGLGDEQYF	TGTGCCAGCAGCCAAGGGTTGGGTGACGAGCAGTACTTC
-	TRBV15	TRBJ2-7	-	CATSRDRRRPHYEQYF	TGTGCCACCAGCAGAGATCGACGTCGGCCACACTACGAGCAGTACTTC
TRBD2	TRBV5-6	TRBJ2-4	once	CASSYSGGNIQYF	TGTGCCAGCAGCTATAGCGGGGGGAACATTCAGTACTTC
TRBD1	TRBV28	TRBJ1-1	-	CASSGRRDREAFF	TGTGCCAGCAGTGGACGCCGGGACAGGGAAGCTTTCTTT
-	TRBV15	TRBJ2-5	-	CATSRGVEETQYF	TGTGCCACCAGCAGAGGGGTTGAGGAGACCCAGTACTTC
-	TRBV7-9	TRBJ2-5	-	CASRPIWDPQETQYF	TGTGCCAGCAGGCCTATCTGGGATCCGCAAGAGACCCAGTACTTC
TRBD2	TRBV20-1	TRBJ2-1	-	CSARTPGLAPNEQFF	TGCAGTGCTCGGACTCCGGGACTAGCGCCCAATGAGCAGTTCTTC
-	TRBV27	TRBJ1-2	-	CASSPNTGYGYTF	TGTGCCAGCAGTCCAAATACAGGCTATGGCTACACCTTC
TRBD2	TRBV9	TRBJ2-1	-	CASSVEAGGLNGQFF	TGTGCCAGCAGCGTAGAGGCGGGGGGACTTAATGGGCAGTTCTTC